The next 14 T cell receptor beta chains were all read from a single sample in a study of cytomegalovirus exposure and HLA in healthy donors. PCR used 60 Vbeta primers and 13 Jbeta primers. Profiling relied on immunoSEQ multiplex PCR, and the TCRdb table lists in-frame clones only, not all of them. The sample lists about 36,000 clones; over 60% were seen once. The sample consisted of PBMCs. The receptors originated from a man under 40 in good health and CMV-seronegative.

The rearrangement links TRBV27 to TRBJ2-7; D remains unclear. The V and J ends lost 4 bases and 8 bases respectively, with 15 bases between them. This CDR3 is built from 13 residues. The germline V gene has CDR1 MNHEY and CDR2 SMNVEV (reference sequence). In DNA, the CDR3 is TGTGCCAGCAGTTCAGACTCGGAAGGCAAGCAGTACTTC. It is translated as CASSSDSEGKQYF.

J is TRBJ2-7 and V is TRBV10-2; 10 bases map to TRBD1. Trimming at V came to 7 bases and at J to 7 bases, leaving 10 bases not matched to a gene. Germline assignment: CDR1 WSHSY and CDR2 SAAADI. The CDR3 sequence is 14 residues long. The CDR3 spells CASNFDRGLGEQYF. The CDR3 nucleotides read TGCGCCAGCAATTTTGACAGGGGGCTTGGGGAGCAGTACTTC.

This CDR3 reads CASSESAGGLNTEAFF. The CDR3 region has the DNA TGTGCCAGCAGTGAATCGGCAGGGGGCCTGAACACTGAAGCTTTCTTT. The rearrangement joins TRBV6-4 to TRBJ1-1, with 8 nucleotides matching TRBD1. The ends lost 3 bases at V and 0 bases at J; junction bases unmatched: 6. The germline gives CDR1 MRHNA, CDR2 SNTAGT. The length of the CDR3 is 16 residues.

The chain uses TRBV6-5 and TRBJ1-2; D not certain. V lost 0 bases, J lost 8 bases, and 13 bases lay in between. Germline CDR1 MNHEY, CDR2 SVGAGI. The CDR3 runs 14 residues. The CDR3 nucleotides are TGTGCCAGCAGTTACTCGACTACGATCGGAGGCTACACCTTC. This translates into CASSYSTTIGGYTF.

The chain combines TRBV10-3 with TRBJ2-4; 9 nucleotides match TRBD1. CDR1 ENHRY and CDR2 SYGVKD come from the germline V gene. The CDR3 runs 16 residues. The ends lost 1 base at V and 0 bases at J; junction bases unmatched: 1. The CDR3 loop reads CAISEWTGVAKNIQYF. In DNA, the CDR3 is TGTGCCATCAGTGAGTGGACAGGGGTAGCCAAAAACATTCAGTACTTC.

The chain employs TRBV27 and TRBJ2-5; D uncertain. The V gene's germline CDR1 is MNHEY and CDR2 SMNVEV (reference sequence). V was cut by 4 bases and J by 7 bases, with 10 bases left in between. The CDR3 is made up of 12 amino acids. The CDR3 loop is CASSYGDGTQYF. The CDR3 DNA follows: TGTGCCAGCAGTTATGGAGACGGGACCCAGTACTTC.

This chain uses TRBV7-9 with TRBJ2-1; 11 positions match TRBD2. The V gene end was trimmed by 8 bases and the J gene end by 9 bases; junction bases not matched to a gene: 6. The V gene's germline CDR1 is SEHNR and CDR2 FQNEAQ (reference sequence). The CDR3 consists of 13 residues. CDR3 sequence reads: CASQLAGAGEQFF. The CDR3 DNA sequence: TGTGCCAGCCAACTAGCGGGAGCGGGTGAGCAGTTCTTC. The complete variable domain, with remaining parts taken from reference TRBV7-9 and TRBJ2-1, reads DTGVSQNPRHKITKRGQNVTFRCDPISEHNRLYWYRQTLGQGPEFLTYFQNEAQLEKSRLLSDRFSAERPKGSFSTLEIQRTEQGDSAMYLCASQLAGAGEQFFGPGTRLTVL.

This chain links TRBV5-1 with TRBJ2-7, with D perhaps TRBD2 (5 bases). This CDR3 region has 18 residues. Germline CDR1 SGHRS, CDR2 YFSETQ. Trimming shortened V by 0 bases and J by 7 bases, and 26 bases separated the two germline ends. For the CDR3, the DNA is TGCGCCAGCAGCTTGGCTCAACTCCCCGCCGAGGGAGACGTTGAGCAGTACTTC. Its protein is CASSLAQLPAEGDVEQYF.

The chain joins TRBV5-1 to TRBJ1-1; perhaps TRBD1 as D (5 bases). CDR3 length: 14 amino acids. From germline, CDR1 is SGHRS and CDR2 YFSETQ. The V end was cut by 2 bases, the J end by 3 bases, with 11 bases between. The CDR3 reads CASSFGGGDTEAFF. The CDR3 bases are TGCGCCAGCAGCTTCGGGGGAGGGGACACTGAAGCTTTCTTT.

The CDR3: CASSDSRLAGAAYGYTF. As DNA, the CDR3 is TGTGCCAGCAGTGACTCGAGACTTGCAGGAGCGGCCTATGGCTACACCTTC. J is TRBJ1-2 and V is TRBV6-4; D is uncertain. Trimming removed 0 bases at V and 4 bases at J, with 18 bases between. CDR1 MRHNA and CDR2 SNTAGT come from the germline V gene. This CDR3 region has 17 residues.

Here the CDR3 reads CASIYSSGNTIYF. The DNA for the CDR3 is TGTGCCAGCATATACAGCTCTGGAAACACCATATATTTT. The chain recombines TRBV28 with TRBJ1-3; D not resolved. The CDR3 sequence is 13 residues long. Germline-derived CDR1 and CDR2 are MDHEN and SYDVKM. The ends were cut back, 7 bases at V and 0 bases at J, with 7 bases in the middle.

CDR3 coding DNA: TGTGCCAGCAGTTATGGCAACAGGGAGACCCAGTACTTC. This translates into CASSYGNRETQYF. The chain carries TRBV6-5 and TRBJ2-5; a possible D gene is TRBD1 (5 bases). Germline V CDR1 and CDR2: MNHEY, SVGAGI. The CDR3 has 13 amino acids. Trimming left V 3 bases short and J 5 bases short, with 10 bases between.

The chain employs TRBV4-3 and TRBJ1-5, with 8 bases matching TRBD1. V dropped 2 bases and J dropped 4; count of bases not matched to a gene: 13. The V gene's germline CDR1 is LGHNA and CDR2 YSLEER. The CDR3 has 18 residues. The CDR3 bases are TGCGCCAGCAGCCAACTTTATGGACAGGGAACCTTTAATCAGCCCCAGCATTTT. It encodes CASSQLYGQGTFNQPQHF.

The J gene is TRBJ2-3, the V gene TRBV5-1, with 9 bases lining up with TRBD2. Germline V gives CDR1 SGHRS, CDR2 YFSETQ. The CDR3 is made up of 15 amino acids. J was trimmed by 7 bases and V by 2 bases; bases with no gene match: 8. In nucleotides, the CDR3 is TGCGCCAGCAGCTTTGAGAGCGGGGGGAGGTATACGCAGTATTTT. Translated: CASSFESGGRYTQYF.